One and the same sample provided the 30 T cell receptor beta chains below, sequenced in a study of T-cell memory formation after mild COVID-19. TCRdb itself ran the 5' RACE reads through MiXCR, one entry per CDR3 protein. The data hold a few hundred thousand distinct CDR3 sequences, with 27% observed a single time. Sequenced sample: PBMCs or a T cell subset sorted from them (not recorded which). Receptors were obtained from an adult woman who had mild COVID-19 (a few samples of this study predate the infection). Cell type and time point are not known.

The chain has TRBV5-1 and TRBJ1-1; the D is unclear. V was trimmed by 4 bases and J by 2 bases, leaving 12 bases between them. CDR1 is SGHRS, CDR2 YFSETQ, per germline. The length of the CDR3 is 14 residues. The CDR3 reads CASSVDGYNTEAFF. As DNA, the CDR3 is TGCGCCAGCAGCGTGGACGGATATAACACTGAAGCTTTCTTT.

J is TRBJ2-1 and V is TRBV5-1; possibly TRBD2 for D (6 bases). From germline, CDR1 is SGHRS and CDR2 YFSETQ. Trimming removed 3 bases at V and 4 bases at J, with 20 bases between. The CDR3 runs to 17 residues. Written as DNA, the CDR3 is TGCGCCAGCAGCTCCCCCCTCGGCGGGACCTCGTACAATGAGCAGTTCTTC. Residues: CASSSPLGGTSYNEQFF. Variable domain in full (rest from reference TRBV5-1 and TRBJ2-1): KAGVTQTPRYLIKTRGQQVTLSCSPISGHRSVSWYQQTPGQGLQFLFEYFSETQRNKGNFPGRFSGRQFSNSRSEMNVSTLELGDSALYLCASSSPLGGTSYNEQFFGPGTRLTVL.

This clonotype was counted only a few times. The CDR3 DNA sequence: TGTGCCAGCAGCCGGGTCACCGGGGGCACTGAAGCTTTCTTT. This gives the protein CASSRVTGGTEAFF. The V and J genes are TRBV7-9 and TRBJ1-1, with D perhaps TRBD1 (5 bases). Germline V lookup: CDR1 SEHNR, CDR2 FQNEAQ (reference sequence). The CDR3 sequence is 14 residues long. V gave up 5 bases and J gave up 4 bases, with 14 bases separating them.

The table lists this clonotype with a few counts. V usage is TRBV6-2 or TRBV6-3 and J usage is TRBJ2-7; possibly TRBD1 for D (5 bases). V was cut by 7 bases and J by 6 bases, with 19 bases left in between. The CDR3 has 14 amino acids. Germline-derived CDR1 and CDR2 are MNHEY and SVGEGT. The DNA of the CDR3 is TGTGCCAGCACCTCCACAGGATTTAGGCGCGAGCAGTACTTC. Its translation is CASTSTGFRREQYF.

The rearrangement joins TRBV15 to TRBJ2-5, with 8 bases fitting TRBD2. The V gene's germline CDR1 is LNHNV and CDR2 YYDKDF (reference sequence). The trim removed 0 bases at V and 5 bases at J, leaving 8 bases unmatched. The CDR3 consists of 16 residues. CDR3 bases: TGTGCCACCAGCAGAGAACGGGGGGGCGGACGGGAGACCCAGTACTTC. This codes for CATSRERGGGRETQYF.

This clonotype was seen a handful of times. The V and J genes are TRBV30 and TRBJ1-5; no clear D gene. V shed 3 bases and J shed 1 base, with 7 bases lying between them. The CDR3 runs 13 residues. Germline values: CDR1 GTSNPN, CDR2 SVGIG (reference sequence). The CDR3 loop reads CAWSRQSNQPQHF. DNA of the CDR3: TGTGCCTGGAGCCGACAAAGCAATCAGCCCCAGCATTTT.

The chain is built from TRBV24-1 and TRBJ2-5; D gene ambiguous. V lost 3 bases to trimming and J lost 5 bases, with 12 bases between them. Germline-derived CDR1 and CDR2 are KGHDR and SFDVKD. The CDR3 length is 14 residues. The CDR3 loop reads CATSDPLGRETQYF. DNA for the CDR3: TGTGCCACCAGTGATCCTTTAGGACGGGAGACCCAGTACTTC.

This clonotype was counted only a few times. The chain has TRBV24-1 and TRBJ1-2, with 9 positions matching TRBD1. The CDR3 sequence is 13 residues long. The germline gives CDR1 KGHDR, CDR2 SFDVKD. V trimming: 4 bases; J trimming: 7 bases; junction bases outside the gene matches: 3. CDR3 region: CATSELDRGGYTF. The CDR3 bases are TGTGCCACCAGTGAACTGGACAGGGGTGGCTACACCTTC.

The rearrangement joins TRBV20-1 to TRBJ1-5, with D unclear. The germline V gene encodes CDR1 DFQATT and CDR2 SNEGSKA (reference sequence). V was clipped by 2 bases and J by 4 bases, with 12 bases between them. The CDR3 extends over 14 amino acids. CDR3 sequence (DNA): TGCAGTGCTAGATCCGTCGGGAGTAATCAGCCCCAGCATTTT. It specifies CSARSVGSNQPQHF.

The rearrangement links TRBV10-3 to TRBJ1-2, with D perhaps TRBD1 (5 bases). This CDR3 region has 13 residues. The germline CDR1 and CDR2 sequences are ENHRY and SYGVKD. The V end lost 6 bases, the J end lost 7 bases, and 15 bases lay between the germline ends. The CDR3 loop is CAIRGSGTFGYTF. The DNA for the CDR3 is TGTGCCATCAGGGGTTCTGGGACGTTTGGCTACACCTTC.

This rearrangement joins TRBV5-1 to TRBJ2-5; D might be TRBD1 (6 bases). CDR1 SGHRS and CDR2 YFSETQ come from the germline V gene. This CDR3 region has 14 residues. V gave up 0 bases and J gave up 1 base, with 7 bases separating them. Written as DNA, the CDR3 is TGCGCCAGCAGCTTGGGACAGGCCCAAGAGACCCAGTACTTC. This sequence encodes CASSLGQAQETQYF.

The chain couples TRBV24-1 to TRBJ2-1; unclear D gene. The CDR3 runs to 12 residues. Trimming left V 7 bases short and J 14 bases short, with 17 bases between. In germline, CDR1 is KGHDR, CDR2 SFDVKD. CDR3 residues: CATRGPAGFKFF. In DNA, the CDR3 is TGTGCCACCAGGGGCCCGGCAGGCTTCAAGTTCTTC.

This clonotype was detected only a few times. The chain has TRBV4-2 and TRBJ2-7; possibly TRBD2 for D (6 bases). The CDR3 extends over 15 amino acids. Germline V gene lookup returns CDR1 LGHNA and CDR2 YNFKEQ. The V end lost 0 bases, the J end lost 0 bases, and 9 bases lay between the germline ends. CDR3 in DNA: TGTGCCAGCAGCCAAGACGGCGGGGCCTCCTACGAGCAGTACTTC. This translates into CASSQDGGASYEQYF.

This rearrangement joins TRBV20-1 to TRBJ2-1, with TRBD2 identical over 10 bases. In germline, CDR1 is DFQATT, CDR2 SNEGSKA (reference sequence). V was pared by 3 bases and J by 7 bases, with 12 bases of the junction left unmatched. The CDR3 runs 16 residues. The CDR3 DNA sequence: TGCAGTGCTAGTATGACTAGCGGGTATATAGGGAATGAGCAGTTCTTC. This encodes CSASMTSGYIGNEQFF.

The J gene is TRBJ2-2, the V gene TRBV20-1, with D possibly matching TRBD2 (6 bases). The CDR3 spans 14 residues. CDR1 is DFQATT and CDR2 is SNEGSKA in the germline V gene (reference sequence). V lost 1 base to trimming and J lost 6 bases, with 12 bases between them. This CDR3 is CSARVGGMAGELFF. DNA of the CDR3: TGCAGTGCTAGAGTCGGCGGGATGGCCGGGGAGCTGTTTTTT.

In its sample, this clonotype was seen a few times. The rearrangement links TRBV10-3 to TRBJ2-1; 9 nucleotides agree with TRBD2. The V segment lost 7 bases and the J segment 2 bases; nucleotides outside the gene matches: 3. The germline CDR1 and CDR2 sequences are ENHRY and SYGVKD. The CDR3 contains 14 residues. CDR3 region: CAIMASGTYNEQFF. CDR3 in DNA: TGTGCCATCATGGCTAGCGGGACCTACAATGAGCAGTTCTTC.

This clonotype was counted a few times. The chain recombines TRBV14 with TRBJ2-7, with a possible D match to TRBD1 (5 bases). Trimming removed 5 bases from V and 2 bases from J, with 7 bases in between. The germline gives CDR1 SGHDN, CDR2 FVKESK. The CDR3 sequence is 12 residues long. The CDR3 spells CASSGATYEQYF. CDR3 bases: TGTGCCAGCAGCGGGGCCACCTACGAGCAGTACTTC.

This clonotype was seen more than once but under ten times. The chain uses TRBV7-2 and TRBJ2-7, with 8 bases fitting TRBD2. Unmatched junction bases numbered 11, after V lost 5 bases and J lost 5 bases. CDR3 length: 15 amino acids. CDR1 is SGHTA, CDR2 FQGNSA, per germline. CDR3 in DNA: TGTGCCAGCAGCCCCCCGGGGGGGGCGATCCACGAGCAGTACTTC. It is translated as CASSPPGGAIHEQYF. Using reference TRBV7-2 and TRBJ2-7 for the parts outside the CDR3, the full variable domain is GAGVSQSPSNKVTEKGKDVELRCDPISGHTALYWYRQSLGQGLEFLIYFQGNSAPDKSGLPSDRFSAERTGGSVSTLTIQRTQQEDSAVYLCASSPPGGAIHEQYFGPGTRLTVT.

The CDR3 DNA sequence: TGTGCCAGTAGTATCTTAACTCAGCGGAGGAACTATGGCTACACCTTC. Encoded protein: CASSILTQRRNYGYTF. The chain employs TRBV19 and TRBJ1-2; D ambiguous. The germline V gene encodes CDR1 LNHDA and CDR2 SQIVND (reference sequence). Trimming stripped 3 bases from V and 2 bases from J, with 16 bases between. The CDR3 has 16 residues.

CDR3 DNA sequence: TGTGCCAGCAGCCCAATGGAGTCCGGCTACAATGAGCAGTTCTTC. Its translation: CASSPMESGYNEQFF. This chain links TRBV7-2 with TRBJ2-1; D is undetermined. V was clipped by 5 bases and J by 3 bases, with 14 bases between them. Per the germline V gene, CDR1 is SGHTA and CDR2 is FQGNSA. The CDR3 is 15 residues long.

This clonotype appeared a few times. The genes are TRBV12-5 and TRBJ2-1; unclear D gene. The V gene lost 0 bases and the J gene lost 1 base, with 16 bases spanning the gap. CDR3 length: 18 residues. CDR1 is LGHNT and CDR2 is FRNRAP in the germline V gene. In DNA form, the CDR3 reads TGTGCTAGTGGTTTGGTACTCCAGTCCGCAAGGTCCTACAATGAGCAGTTCTTC. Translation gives CASGLVLQSARSYNEQFF. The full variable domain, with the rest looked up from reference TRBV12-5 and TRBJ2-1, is DARVTQTPRHKVTEMGQEVTMRCQPILGHNTVFWYRQTMMQGLELLAYFRNRAPLDDSGMPKDRFSAEMPDATLATLKIQPSEPRDSAVYFCASGLVLQSARSYNEQFFGPGTRLTVL.

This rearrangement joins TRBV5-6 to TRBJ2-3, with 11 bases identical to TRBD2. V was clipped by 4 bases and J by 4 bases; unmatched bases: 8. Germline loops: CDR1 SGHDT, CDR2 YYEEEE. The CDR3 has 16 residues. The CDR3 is CASSASGGRAPDTQYF. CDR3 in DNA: TGTGCCAGCAGCGCTAGCGGGGGGCGGGCGCCAGATACGCAGTATTTT. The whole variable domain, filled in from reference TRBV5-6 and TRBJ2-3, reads DAGVTQSPTHLIKTRGQQVTLRCSPKSGHDTVSWYQQALGQGPQFIFQYYEEEERQRGNFPDRFSGHQFPNYSSELNVNALLLGDSALYLCASSASGGRAPDTQYFGPGTRLTVL.

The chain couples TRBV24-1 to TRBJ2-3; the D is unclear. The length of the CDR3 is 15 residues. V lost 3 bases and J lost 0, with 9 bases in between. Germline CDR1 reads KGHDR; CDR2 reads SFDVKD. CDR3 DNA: TGTGCCACCAGTGATCCCAGCTATAGCACAGATACGCAGTATTTT. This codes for CATSDPSYSTDTQYF.

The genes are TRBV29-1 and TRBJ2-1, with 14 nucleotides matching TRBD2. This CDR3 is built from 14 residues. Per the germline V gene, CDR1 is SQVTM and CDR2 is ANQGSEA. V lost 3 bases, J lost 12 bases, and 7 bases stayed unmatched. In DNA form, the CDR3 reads TGCAGCGTTGAGGGACTAGCGGGGGTGGGAGTGCAGTTCTTC. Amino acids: CSVEGLAGVGVQFF.

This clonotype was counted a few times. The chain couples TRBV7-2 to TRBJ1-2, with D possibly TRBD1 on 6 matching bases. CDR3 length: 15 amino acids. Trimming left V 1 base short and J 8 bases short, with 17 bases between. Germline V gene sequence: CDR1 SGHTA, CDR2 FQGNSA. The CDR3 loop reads CASSLVAGGNGGYTF. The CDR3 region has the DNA TGTGCCAGCAGCTTAGTGGCCGGGGGCAACGGGGGCTACACCTTC.

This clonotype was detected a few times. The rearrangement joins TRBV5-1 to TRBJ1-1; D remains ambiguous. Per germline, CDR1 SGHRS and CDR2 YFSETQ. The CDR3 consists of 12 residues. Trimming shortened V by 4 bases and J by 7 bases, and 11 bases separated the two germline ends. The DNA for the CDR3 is TGCGCCAGCAGCCATGGGGAGGTTGAAGCTTTCTTT. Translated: CASSHGEVEAFF.

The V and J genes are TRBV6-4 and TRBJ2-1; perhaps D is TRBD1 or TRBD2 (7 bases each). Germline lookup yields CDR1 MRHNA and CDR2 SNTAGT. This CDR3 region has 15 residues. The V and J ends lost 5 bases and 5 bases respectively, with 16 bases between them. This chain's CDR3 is CASSSGTAANNEQFF. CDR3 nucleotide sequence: TGTGCCAGCAGTAGCGGGACAGCAGCTAACAATGAGCAGTTCTTC.

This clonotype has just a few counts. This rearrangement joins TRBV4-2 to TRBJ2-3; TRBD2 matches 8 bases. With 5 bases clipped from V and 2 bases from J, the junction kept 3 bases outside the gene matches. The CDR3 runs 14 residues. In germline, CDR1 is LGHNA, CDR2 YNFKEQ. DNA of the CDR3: TGTGCCAGCAGCGAAGCGGGGGACACAGATACGCAGTATTTT. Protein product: CASSEAGDTDTQYF.

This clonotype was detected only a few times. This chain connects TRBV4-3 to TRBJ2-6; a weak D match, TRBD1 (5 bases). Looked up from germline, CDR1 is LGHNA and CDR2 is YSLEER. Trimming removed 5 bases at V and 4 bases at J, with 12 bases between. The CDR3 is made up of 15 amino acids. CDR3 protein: CASSVLTAGANVLTF. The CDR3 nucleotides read TGCGCCAGCAGCGTCTTGACAGCCGGGGCCAACGTCCTGACTTTC.

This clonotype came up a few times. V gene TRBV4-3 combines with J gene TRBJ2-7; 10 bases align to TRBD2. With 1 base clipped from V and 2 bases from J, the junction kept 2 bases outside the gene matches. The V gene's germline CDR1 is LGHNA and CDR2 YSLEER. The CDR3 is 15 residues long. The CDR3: CASSQGTSGAYEQYF. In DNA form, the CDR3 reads TGCGCCAGCAGCCAAGGGACTAGCGGCGCCTACGAGCAGTACTTC.